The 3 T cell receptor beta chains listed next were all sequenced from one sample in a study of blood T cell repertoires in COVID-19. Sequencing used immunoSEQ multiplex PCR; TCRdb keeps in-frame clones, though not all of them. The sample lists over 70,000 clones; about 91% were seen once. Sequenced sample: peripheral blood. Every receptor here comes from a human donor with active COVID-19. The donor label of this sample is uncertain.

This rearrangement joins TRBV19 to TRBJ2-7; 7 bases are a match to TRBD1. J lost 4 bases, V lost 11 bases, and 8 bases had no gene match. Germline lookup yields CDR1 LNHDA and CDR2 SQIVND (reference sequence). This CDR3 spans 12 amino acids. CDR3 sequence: CASSGTEYEQYF. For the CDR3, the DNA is TGTGCCTCTTCCGGGACAGAGTACGAGCAGTACTTC.

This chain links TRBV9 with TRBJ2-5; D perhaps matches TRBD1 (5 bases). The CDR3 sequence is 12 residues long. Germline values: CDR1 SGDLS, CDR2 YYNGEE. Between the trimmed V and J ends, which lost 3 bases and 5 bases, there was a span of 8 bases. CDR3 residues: CASSESGETQYF. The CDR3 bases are TGTGCCAGCAGCGAATCAGGGGAGACCCAGTACTTC. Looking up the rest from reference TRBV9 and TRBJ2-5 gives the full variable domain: DSGVTQTPKHLITATGQRVTLRCSPRSGDLSVYWYQQSLDQGLQFLIQYYNGEERAKGNILERFSAQQFPDLHSELNLSSLELGDSALYFCASSESGETQYFGPGTRLLVL.

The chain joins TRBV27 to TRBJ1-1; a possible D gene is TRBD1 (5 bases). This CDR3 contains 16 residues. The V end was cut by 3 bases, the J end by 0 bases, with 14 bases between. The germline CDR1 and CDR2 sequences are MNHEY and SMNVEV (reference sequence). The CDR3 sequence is CASSLSGGGMNTEAFF. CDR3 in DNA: TGTGCCAGCAGTTTGTCCGGGGGGGGTATGAACACTGAAGCTTTCTTT.